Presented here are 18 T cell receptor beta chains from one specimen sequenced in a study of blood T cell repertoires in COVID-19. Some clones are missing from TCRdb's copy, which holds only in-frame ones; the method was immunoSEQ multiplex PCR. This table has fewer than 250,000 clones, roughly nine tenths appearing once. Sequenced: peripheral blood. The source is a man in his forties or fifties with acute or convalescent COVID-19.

In DNA, the CDR3 is TGTGCCAGCAGCACCCAGGGTAGCGAGCAGTACTTC. Amino acid sequence: CASSTQGSEQYF. The chain has TRBV7-9 and TRBJ2-7; tentatively, D is TRBD1 (5 bases). Trimming took 5 bases from V and 6 from J, leaving 11 bases between them. Germline assignment: CDR1 SEHNR and CDR2 FQNEAQ (reference sequence). The CDR3 totals 12 residues.

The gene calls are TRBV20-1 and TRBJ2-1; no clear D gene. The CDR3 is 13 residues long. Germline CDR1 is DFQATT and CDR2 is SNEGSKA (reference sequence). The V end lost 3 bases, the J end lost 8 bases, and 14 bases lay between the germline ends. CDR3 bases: TGCAGTGCTAGTGGGCTAGTAGGCTATGAGCAGTTCTTC. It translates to CSASGLVGYEQFF.

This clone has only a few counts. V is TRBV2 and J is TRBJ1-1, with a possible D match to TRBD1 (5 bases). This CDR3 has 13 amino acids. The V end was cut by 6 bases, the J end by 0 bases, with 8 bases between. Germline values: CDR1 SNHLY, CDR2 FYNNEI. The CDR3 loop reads CASRGHMNTEAFF. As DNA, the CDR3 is TGTGCCAGCAGGGGGCACATGAACACTGAAGCTTTCTTT.

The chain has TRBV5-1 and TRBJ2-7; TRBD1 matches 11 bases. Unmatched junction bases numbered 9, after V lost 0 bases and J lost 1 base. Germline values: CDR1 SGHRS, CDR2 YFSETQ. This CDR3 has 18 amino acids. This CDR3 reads CASSLAPSGTGGSYEQYF. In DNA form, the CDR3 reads TGCGCCAGCAGCTTGGCCCCCTCCGGGACAGGGGGTTCCTACGAGCAGTACTTC.

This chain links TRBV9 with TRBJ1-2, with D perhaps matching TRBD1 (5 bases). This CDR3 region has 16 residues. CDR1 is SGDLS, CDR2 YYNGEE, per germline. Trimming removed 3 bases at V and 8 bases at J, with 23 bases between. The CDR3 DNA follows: TGTGCCAGCAGCGCGCGGGACGATGCATTGCCCGCGGGCTACACCTTC. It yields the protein CASSARDDALPAGYTF.

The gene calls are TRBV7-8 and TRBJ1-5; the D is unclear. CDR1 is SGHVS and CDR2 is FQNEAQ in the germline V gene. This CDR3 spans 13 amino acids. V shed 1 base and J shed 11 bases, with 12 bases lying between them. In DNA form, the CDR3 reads TGTGCCAGCAGCTTAGTAAGCGGGGAGGCCCAGCATTTT. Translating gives CASSLVSGEAQHF.

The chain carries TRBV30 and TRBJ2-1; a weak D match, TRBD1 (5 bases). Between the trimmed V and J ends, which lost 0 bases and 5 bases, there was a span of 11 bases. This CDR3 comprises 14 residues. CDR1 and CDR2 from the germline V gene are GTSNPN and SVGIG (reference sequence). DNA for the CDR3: TGTGCCTGGAGTGTACAGGTCACTAACAATGAGCAGTTCTTC. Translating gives CAWSVQVTNNEQFF.

In DNA form, the CDR3 reads TGTGCCAGCAGCTTGACAGGGAGTAACACTGAAGCTTTCTTT. As protein: CASSLTGSNTEAFF. V usage is TRBV2 and J usage is TRBJ1-1, with 7 bases that match TRBD1. The CDR3 spans 14 residues. Per germline, CDR1 SNHLY and CDR2 FYNNEI. Trimming removed 6 bases from V and 2 bases from J; junction bases left unmatched: 6.

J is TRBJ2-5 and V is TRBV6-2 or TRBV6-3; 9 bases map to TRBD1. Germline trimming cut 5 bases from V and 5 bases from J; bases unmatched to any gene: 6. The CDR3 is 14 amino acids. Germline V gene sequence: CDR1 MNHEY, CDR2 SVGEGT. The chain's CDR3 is CASSEDRGWETQYF. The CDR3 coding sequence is TGTGCCAGCAGTGAGGACAGGGGATGGGAGACCCAGTACTTC.

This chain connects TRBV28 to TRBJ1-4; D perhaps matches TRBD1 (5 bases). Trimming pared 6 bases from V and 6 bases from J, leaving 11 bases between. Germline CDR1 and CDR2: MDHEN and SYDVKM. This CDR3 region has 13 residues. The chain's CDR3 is CASRYGTHEKLFF. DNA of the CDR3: TGTGCCAGCAGGTACGGGACTCATGAAAAACTGTTTTTT. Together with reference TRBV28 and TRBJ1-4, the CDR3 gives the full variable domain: DVKVTQSSRYLVKRTGEKVFLECVQDMDHENMFWYRQDPGLGLRLIYFSYDVKMKEKGDIPEGYSVSREKKERFSLILESASTNQTSMYLCASRYGTHEKLFFGSGTQLSVL.

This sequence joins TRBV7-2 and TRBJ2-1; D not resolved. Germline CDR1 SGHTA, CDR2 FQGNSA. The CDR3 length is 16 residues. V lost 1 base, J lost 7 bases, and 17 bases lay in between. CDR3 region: CASSLVRGEIGNEQFF. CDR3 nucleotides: TGTGCCAGCAGCTTAGTAAGAGGTGAAATCGGGAATGAGCAGTTCTTC.

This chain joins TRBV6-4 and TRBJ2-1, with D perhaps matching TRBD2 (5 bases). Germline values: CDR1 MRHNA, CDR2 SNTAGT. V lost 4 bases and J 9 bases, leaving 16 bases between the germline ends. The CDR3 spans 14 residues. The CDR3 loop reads CASSVQLGSTEQFF. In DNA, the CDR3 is TGTGCCAGCAGTGTCCAACTAGGATCGACTGAGCAGTTCTTC.

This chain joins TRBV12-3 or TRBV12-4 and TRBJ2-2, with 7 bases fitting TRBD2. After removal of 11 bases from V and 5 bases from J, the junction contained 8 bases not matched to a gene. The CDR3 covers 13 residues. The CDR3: CAQFRRGTGELFF. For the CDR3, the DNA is TGTGCCCAGTTTCGGCGGGGGACCGGGGAGCTGTTTTTT.

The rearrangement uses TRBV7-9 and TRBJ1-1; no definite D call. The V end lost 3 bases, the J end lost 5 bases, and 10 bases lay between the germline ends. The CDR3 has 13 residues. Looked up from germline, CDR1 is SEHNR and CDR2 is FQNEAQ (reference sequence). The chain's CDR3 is CASSLEDMTEAFF. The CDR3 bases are TGTGCCAGCAGCTTGGAGGATATGACTGAAGCTTTCTTT.

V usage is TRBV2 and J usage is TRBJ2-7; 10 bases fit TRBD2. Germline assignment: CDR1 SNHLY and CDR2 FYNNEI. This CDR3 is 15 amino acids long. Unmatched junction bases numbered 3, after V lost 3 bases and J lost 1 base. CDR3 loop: CASSEGTSVSYEQYF. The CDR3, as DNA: TGTGCCAGCAGTGAGGGGACTAGCGTATCCTACGAGCAGTACTTC.

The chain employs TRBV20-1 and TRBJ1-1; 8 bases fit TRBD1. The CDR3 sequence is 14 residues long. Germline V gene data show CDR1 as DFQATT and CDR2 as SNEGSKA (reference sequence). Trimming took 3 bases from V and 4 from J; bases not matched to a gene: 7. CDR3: CSASVDRVGTEAFF. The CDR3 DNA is TGCAGTGCTAGTGTGGACAGGGTAGGCACTGAAGCTTTCTTT.

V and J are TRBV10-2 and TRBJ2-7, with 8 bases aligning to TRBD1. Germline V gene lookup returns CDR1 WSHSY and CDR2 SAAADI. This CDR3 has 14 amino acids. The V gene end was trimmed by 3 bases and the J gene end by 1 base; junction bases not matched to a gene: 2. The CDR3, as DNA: TGCGCCAGCAGTGAAACAGGGGGGTCCTACGAGCAGTACTTC. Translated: CASSETGGSYEQYF.

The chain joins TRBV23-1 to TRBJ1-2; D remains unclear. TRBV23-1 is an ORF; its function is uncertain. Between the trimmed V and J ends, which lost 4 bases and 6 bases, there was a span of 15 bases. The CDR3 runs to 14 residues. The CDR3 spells CASSLWRVLDGYTF. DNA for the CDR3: TGCGCCAGCAGTCTCTGGAGGGTGCTGGATGGCTACACCTTC.